This TCR beta chain emerged from a study of cytomegalovirus exposure and HLA in healthy donors. This CDR3 region has 13 residues. V was pared by 8 bases and J by 4 bases, with 14 bases between. Germline V gives CDR1 SNHLY, CDR2 FYNNEI. Study-wide results and limits: Three CMV-associated chains proved CMV antigen-specific in vitro. There were 150 to 200 TCR beta chains listed as cytomegalovirus-associated.

As to this clone: The antigen is unknown.

PCR employed 60 Vbeta and 13 Jbeta primers. Method: immunoSEQ multiplex PCR; TCRdb's copy keeps in-frame clones and lacks some. The sample includes 100,000 or so clones, more than 55% seen only once; the top ten take 5.5%. The source of this sequence is a woman in her thirties in good health and CMV-seropositive. J is TRBJ1-1 and V is TRBV2; D ambiguous. Sample: PBMCs. The DNA for the CDR3 is TGTGCCAGCCGCATCAACCGGGGCACTGAAGCTTTCTTT. This codes for CASRINRGTEAFF.